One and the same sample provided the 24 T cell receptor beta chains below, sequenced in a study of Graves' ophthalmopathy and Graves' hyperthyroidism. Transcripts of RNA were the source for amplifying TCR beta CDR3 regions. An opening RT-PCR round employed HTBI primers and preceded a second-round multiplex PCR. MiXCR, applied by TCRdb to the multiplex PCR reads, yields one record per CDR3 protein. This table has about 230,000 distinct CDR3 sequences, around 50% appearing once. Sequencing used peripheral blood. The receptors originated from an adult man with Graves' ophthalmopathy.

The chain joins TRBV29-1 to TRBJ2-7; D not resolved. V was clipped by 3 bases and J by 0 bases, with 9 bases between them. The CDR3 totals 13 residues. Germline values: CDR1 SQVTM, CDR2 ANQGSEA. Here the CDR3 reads CSVDVPSSYEQYF. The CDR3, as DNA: TGCAGCGTTGATGTTCCTAGCTCCTACGAGCAGTACTTC.

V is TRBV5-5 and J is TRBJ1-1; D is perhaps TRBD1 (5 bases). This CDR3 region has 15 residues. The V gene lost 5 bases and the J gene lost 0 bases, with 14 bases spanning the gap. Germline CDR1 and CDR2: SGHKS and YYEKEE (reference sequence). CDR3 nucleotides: TGTGCCAGCAGGGCGGGGCGGAGGATGAACACTGAAGCTTTCTTT. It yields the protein CASRAGRRMNTEAFF.

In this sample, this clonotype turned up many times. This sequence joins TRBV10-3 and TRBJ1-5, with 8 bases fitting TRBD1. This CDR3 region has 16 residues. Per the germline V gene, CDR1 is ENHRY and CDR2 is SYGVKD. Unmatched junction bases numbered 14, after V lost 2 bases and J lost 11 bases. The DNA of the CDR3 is TGTGCCATCAGTGAGCCTGGACAGGGCATCCCCCTTACCCAGCATTTT. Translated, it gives CAISEPGQGIPLTQHF.

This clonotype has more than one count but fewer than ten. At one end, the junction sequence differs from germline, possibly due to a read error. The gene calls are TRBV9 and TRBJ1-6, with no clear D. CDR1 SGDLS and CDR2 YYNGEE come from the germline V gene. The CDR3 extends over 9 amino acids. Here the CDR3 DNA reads TGTGCCAGCAGGTCACACCTCCACTTT. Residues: CASRSHLHF.

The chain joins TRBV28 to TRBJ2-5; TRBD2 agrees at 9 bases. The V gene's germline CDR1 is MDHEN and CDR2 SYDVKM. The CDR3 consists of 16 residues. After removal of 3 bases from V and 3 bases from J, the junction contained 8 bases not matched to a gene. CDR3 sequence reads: CASSFSHSGGEETQYF. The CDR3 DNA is TGTGCCAGCAGTTTTTCTCATAGCGGGGGAGAAGAGACCCAGTACTTC.

The CDR3 nucleotides are TGTGCCAGCAGTGAAGCTGGGCTAGCTGCAGCGACCCAGTACTTC. It specifies CASSEAGLAAATQYF. The chain is built from TRBV2 and TRBJ2-4, with D tentatively TRBD2 (5 bases). The end of the DNA fits TRBJ2-5 better, so the J call may be wrong. Germline V gene lookup returns CDR1 SNHLY and CDR2 FYNNEI. The CDR3 extends over 15 amino acids.

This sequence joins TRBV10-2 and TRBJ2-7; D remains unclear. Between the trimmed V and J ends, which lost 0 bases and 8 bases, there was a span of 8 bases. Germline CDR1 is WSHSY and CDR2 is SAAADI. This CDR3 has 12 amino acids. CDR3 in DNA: TGCGCCAGCAGTGAGTCCCAGGACCAGCAGTACTTC. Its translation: CASSESQDQQYF.

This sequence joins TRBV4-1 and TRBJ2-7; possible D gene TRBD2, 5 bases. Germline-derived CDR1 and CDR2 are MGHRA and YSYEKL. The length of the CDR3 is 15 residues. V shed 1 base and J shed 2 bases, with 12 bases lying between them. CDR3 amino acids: CASSQGFGVPYEQYF. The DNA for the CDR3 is TGCGCCAGCAGCCAAGGGTTCGGGGTCCCCTACGAGCAGTACTTC.

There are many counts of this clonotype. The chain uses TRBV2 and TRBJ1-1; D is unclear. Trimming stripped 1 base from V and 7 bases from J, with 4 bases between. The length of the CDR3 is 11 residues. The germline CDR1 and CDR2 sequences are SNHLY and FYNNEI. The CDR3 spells CASSEDSEAFF. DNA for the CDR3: TGTGCCAGCAGTGAAGACAGTGAAGCTTTCTTT.

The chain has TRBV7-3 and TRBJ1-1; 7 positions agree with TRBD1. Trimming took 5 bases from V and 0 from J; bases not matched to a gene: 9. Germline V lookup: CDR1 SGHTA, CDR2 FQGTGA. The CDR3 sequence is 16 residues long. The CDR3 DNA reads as TGTGCCAGCAGCCAAGGGGGCAGACATATGAACACTGAAGCTTTCTTT. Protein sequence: CASSQGGRHMNTEAFF. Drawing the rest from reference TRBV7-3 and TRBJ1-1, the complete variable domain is GAGVSQTPSNKVTEKGKYVELRCDPISGHTALYWYRQSLGQGPEFLIYFQGTGAADDSGLPNDRFFAVRPEGSVSTLKIQRTERGDSAVYLCASSQGGRHMNTEAFFGQGTRLTVV.

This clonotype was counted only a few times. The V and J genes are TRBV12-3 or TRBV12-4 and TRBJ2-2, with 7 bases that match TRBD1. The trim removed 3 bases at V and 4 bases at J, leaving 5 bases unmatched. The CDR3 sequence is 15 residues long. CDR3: CASSFWDSPTGELFF. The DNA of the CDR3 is TGTGCCAGCAGTTTCTGGGACAGCCCCACCGGGGAGCTGTTTTTT.

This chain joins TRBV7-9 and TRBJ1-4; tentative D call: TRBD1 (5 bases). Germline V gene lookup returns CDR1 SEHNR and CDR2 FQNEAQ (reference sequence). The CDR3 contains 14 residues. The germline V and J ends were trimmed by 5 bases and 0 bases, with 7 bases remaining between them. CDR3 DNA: TGTGCCAGCAGCCCCAGGGCAACTAATGAAAAACTGTTTTTT. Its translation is CASSPRATNEKLFF.

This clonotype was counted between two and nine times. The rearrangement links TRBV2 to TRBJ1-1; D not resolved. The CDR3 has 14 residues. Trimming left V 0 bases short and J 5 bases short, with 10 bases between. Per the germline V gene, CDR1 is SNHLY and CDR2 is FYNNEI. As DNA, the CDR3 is TGTGCCAGCAGTGAAGCACCGGCGGATACTGAAGCTTTCTTT. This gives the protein CASSEAPADTEAFF.

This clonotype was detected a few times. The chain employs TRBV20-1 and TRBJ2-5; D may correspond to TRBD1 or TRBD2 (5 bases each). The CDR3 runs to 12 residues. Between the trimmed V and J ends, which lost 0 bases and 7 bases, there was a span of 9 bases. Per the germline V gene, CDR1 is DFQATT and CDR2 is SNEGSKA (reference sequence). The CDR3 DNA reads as TGCAGTGCTAGAGATGGGGGTGGGACCCAGTACTTC. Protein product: CSARDGGGTQYF.

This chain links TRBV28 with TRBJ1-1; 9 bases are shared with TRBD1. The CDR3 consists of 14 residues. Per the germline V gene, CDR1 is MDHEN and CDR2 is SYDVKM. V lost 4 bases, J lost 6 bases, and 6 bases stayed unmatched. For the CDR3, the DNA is TGTGCCAGCAGTTCCCGGACAGGGGTTCCTGAAGCTTTCTTT. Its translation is CASSSRTGVPEAFF. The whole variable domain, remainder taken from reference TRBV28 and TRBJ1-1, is DVKVTQSSRYLVKRTGEKVFLECVQDMDHENMFWYRQDPGLGLRLIYFSYDVKMKEKGDIPEGYSVSREKKERFSLILESASTNQTSMYLCASSSRTGVPEAFFGQGTRLTVV.

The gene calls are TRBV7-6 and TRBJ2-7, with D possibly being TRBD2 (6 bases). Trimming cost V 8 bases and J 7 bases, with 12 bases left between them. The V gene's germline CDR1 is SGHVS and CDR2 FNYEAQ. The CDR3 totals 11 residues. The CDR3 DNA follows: TGTGCCAGCGGCGGGACTTCGGAGCAGTACTTC. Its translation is CASGGTSEQYF.

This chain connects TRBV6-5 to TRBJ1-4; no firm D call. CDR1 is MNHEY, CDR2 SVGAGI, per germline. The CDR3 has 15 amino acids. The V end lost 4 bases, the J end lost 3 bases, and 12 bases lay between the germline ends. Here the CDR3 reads CASSLALGPNEKLFF. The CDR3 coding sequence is TGTGCCAGCAGTTTAGCGCTCGGGCCTAATGAAAAACTGTTTTTT.

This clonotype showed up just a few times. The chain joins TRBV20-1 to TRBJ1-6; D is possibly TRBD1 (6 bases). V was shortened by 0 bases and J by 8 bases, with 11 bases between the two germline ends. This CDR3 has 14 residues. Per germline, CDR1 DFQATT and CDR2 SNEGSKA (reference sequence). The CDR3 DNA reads TGCAGTGCTAGAGACACAACAGGGTATTCACCCCTCCACTTT. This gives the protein CSARDTTGYSPLHF.

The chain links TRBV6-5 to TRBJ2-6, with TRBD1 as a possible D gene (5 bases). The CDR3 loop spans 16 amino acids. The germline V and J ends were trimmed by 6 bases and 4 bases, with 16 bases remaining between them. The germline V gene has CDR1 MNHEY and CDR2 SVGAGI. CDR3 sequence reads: CASSPGHNLGANVLTF. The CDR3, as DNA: TGTGCCAGCAGCCCTGGACACAACCTAGGGGCCAACGTCCTGACTTTC.

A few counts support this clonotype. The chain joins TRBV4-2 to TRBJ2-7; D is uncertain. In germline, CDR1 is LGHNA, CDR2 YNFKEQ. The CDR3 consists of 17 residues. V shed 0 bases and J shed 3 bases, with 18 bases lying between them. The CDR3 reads CASSQENAVGAYYEQYF. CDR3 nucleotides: TGTGCCAGCAGCCAAGAAAACGCAGTCGGTGCCTACTACGAGCAGTACTTC.

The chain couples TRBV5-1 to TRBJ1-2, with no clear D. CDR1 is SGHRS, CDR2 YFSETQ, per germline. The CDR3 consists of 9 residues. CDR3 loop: CSYKGGYTF. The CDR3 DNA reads TGCTCCTACAAGGGCGGCTACACCTTC.

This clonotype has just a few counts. The CDR3 protein is CASSEIDTEAFF. CDR3 nucleotides: TGTGCCAGCAGCGAAATAGACACTGAAGCTTTCTTT. The chain joins TRBV25-1 to TRBJ1-1; no definite D call. Germline CDR1 MGHDK, CDR2 SYGVNS. Trimming stripped 6 bases from V and 3 bases from J, with 8 bases between. The length of the CDR3 is 12 residues.

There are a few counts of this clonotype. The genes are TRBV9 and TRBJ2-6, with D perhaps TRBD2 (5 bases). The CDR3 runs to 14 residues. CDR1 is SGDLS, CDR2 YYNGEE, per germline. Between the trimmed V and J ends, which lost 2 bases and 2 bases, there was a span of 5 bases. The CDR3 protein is CASSVGAGANVLTF. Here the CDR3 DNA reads TGTGCCAGCAGCGTGGGAGCTGGGGCCAACGTCCTGACTTTC.

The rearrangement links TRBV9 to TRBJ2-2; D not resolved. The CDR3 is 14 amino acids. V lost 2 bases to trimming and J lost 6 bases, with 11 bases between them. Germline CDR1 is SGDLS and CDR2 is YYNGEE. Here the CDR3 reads CASSVRTESGELFF. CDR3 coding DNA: TGTGCCAGCAGCGTGCGAACAGAGTCCGGGGAGCTGTTTTTT.